What follows are 29 T cell receptor beta chains derived from one specimen sequenced in a study of control samples from healthy donors and cancer patients. Using immunoSEQ multiplex PCR, the repertoire was profiled, and TCRdb retains in-frame clones only, with some absent. Of about 120,000 clones detected, about 88% appear once; the ten largest clones hold less than 3%. Sequenced: blood. Receptors were obtained from a woman aged 70 to 79 in good health.

The chain carries TRBV7-9 and TRBJ2-1, with 7 bases fitting TRBD2. Germline V CDR1 and CDR2: SEHNR, FQNEAQ (reference sequence). CDR3 length: 16 residues. Germline trimming cut 0 bases from V and 2 bases from J; bases unmatched to any gene: 4. CDR3 loop: CASSLATGGTYNEQFF. The CDR3 DNA sequence: TGTGCCAGCAGCTTAGCCACCGGGGGGACCTACAATGAGCAGTTCTTC.

The J gene is TRBJ2-7, the V gene TRBV27, with TRBD1 matching 7 bases. The CDR3 length is 14 residues. V lost 6 bases to trimming and J lost 2 bases; unmatched junction nucleotides: 7. The V gene's germline CDR1 is MNHEY and CDR2 SMNVEV (reference sequence). CDR3 loop: CASRDTGAPYEQYF. CDR3 nucleotide sequence: TGTGCCAGCAGGGACACAGGGGCCCCCTACGAGCAGTACTTC.

The genes are TRBV4-1 and TRBJ1-1; D is undetermined. Germline CDR1 MGHRA, CDR2 YSYEKL. V dropped 3 bases and J dropped 1 base, with 15 bases sitting between them. CDR3 length: 16 residues. CDR3 sequence reads: CASSHNWVGENTEAFF. In DNA form, the CDR3 reads TGCGCCAGCAGCCACAATTGGGTCGGGGAGAACACTGAAGCTTTCTTT.

The chain recombines TRBV5-1 with TRBJ1-1, with D tentatively TRBD1 (5 bases). This CDR3 contains 14 residues. V was shortened by 2 bases and J by 5 bases, with 13 bases between the two germline ends. From germline, CDR1 is SGHRS and CDR2 YFSETQ. The DNA of the CDR3 is TGCGCCAGCAGCTTATCCACGGGGGGGACTGAAGCTTTCTTT. It is translated as CASSLSTGGTEAFF.

The V call is TRBV5-1, the J call TRBJ1-4, with TRBD1 matching 9 bases. With V trimmed by 1 base and J by 8 bases, 9 bases remained unmatched. The CDR3 extends over 16 amino acids. Germline V gene sequence: CDR1 SGHRS, CDR2 YFSETQ. In nucleotides, the CDR3 is TGCGCCAGCAGCTTGCCGACAGGGGGAGAAGGAGAAAAACTGTTTTTT. It is translated as CASSLPTGGEGEKLFF.

The CDR3 nucleotides are TGTGCCAGCAGCTTAGCCCGGGACGCTGGTTCAGGGTTTTTT. This translates into CASSLARDAGSGFF. V is TRBV7-2 and J is TRBJ2-2; the D call may be TRBD1 or TRBD2 (5 bases each). V lost 0 bases and J lost 16, with 18 bases in between. Germline CDR1 is SGHTA and CDR2 is FQGNSA. This CDR3 contains 14 residues. Together with reference TRBV7-2 and TRBJ2-2, the CDR3 gives the full variable domain: GAGVSQSPSNKVTEKGKDVELRCDPISGHTALYWYRQSLGQGLEFLIYFQGNSAPDKSGLPSDRFSAERTGGSVSTLTIQRTQQEDSAVYLCASSLARDAGSGFFGEGSRLTVL.

The CDR3 region is CASSLAPGEYYGYTF. The CDR3 DNA is TGTGCCAGCAGCTTAGCCCCAGGGGAGTACTATGGCTACACCTTC. The V call is TRBV11-2, the J call TRBJ1-2, with TRBD1 as a possible D gene (6 bases). CDR3 size: 15 residues. Per germline, CDR1 SGHAT and CDR2 FQNNGV. Between the trimmed V and J ends, which lost 1 base and 3 bases, there was a span of 12 bases. Full variable domain (outside the CDR3, taken from reference TRBV11-2 and TRBJ1-2): EAGVAQSPRYKIIEKRQSVAFWCNPISGHATLYWYQQILGQGPKLLIQFQNNGVVDDSQLPKDRFSAERLKGVDSTLKIQPAKLEDSAVYLCASSLAPGEYYGYTFGSGTRLTVV.

This sequence joins TRBV20-1 and TRBJ1-4; D is undetermined. CDR1 DFQATT and CDR2 SNEGSKA come from the germline V gene (reference sequence). With 3 bases removed from V and 8 bases from J, the gap between germline ends came to 4 bases. This CDR3 contains 10 residues. CDR3 sequence (DNA): TGCAGTGCTAGGGAAGAAAAACTGTTTTTT. Amino acid sequence: CSAREEKLFF.

This sequence joins TRBV7-9 and TRBJ1-2; TRBD1 agrees at 9 bases. CDR1 and CDR2 from the germline V gene are SEHNR and FQNEAQ (reference sequence). The CDR3 runs 16 residues. V lost 5 bases, J lost 4 bases, and 11 bases stayed unmatched. CDR3 region: CASSPRQGETSYGYTF. The CDR3 DNA reads TGTGCCAGCAGCCCTCGACAGGGGGAGACGAGCTATGGCTACACCTTC.

CDR3 region: CSARDNSPLHF. The CDR3 DNA reads TGCAGTGCTAGGGATAATTCACCCCTCCACTTT. The V call is TRBV20-1, the J call TRBJ1-6; D remains unclear. The CDR3 sequence is 11 residues long. Germline lookup yields CDR1 DFQATT and CDR2 SNEGSKA (reference sequence). The ends were cut back, 3 bases at V and 5 bases at J, with 2 bases in the middle.

This clone was detected a few times. J is TRBJ2-3 and V is TRBV27; D possibly corresponds to TRBD1 (6 bases). Per germline, CDR1 MNHEY and CDR2 SMNVEV (reference sequence). V shed 3 bases and J shed 3 bases, with 22 bases lying between them. The CDR3 consists of 18 residues. The CDR3 DNA is TGTGCCAGCAGTTTGGTACAGGGACCCCGTTTGGGGACAGATACGCAGTATTTT. Translated: CASSLVQGPRLGTDTQYF.

The chain has TRBV7-3 and TRBJ2-5; D remains ambiguous. Trimming cost V 3 bases and J 10 bases, with 15 bases left between them. From germline, CDR1 is SGHTA and CDR2 FQGTGA. The CDR3 is made up of 13 amino acids. DNA of the CDR3: TGTGCCAGCAGCTTTAGGAAAGACACCAGCCAGTACTTC. Translation gives CASSFRKDTSQYF.

V usage is TRBV10-3 and J usage is TRBJ2-5; a possible D gene is TRBD1 (6 bases). The CDR3 loop spans 13 amino acids. Trimming left V 11 bases short and J 2 bases short, with 15 bases between. Germline V gene data show CDR1 as ENHRY and CDR2 as SYGVKD. The CDR3 is CAASWGPQETQYF. The CDR3, as DNA: TGTGCCGCCTCATGGGGGCCTCAAGAGACCCAGTACTTC.

The chain is built from TRBV6-5 and TRBJ1-2; no definite D call. The germline V and J ends were trimmed by 6 bases and 4 bases, with 12 bases remaining between them. CDR1 is MNHEY and CDR2 is SVGAGI in the germline V gene. CDR3 length: 13 amino acids. In nucleotides, the CDR3 is TGTGCCAGCAGGTCGGATGCAGCCTATGGCTACACCTTC. It encodes CASRSDAAYGYTF.

CDR3 region: CASSSPLQGRIEAFF. The CDR3 DNA reads TGTGCCAGCAGTTCTCCGTTACAGGGGCGAATTGAAGCTTTCTTT. The chain links TRBV6-6 to TRBJ1-1; 7 nucleotides match TRBD1. Germline CDR1 and CDR2: MNHNY and SVGAGI (reference sequence). V gave up 4 bases and J gave up 7 bases; unmatched junction bases: 12. The CDR3 consists of 15 residues.

The table lists this clone with a few counts. This rearrangement joins TRBV7-2 to TRBJ2-3; D call uncertain. The V end was cut by 6 bases, the J end by 3 bases, with 10 bases between. The CDR3 spans 13 residues. The germline CDR1 and CDR2 sequences are SGHTA and FQGNSA. CDR3: CASSLIFTDTQYF. The DNA for the CDR3 is TGTGCCAGCAGTCTCATTTTTACAGATACGCAGTATTTT.

This chain links TRBV10-2 with TRBJ2-1; 9 bases are shared with TRBD2. Germline V CDR1 and CDR2: WSHSY, SAAADI. The CDR3 loop spans 15 amino acids. J was trimmed by 8 bases and V by 4 bases; bases with no gene match: 9. The CDR3 nucleotides read TGCGCCAGCAGTGGGAGGCGGGGGGGCCTGGATGAGCAGTTCTTC. Protein: CASSGRRGGLDEQFF.

This chain links TRBV6-5 with TRBJ1-6; D is undetermined. CDR1 and CDR2 from the germline V gene are MNHEY and SVGAGI. V lost 8 bases and J 6 bases, leaving 11 bases between the germline ends. The CDR3 covers 13 residues. CDR3 sequence reads: CASGTVSNSPLHF. In DNA form, the CDR3 reads TGTGCCAGCGGAACGGTCTCTAATTCACCCCTCCACTTT.

V is TRBV12-3 or TRBV12-4 and J is TRBJ1-1; possibly TRBD1 for D (6 bases). Trimming left V 7 bases short and J 1 base short, with 10 bases between. This CDR3 contains 13 residues. CDR3 amino acids: CASTRQANTEAFF. The CDR3 DNA follows: TGTGCCAGCACAAGACAGGCGAACACTGAAGCTTTCTTT.

The CDR3 sequence is CASTIQGPYGYTF. The CDR3, as DNA: TGTGCCAGCACCATACAGGGGCCCTATGGCTACACCTTC. This chain links TRBV12-3 or TRBV12-4 with TRBJ1-2; 7 bases fit TRBD1. V lost 7 bases, J lost 4 bases, and 6 bases stayed unmatched. This CDR3 has 13 amino acids.

This chain joins TRBV10-1 and TRBJ2-5, with D possibly TRBD1 on 6 matching bases. With 5 bases removed from V and 7 bases from J, the gap between germline ends came to 17 bases. The CDR3 sequence is 14 residues long. Per germline, CDR1 WNHNN and CDR2 SYGVQD (reference sequence). The CDR3 nucleotides read TGCGCCAGCAGTTCACAGGGCTTCTCTGGGACCCAGTACTTC. Amino acid sequence: CASSSQGFSGTQYF.

This clone is a singleton in its sample. CDR3 nucleotide sequence: TGTGCCAGCAGCGTAGCTACGGGGGGACAGGTCTTGTCCTATGGCTACACCTTC. Amino acids: CASSVATGGQVLSYGYTF. This chain links TRBV9 with TRBJ1-2, with TRBD1 matching over 8 bases. This CDR3 is built from 18 residues. Germline V gene data show CDR1 as SGDLS and CDR2 as YYNGEE. V was pared by 0 bases and J by 4 bases, with 14 bases of the junction left unmatched.

V usage is TRBV7-8 and J usage is TRBJ2-3; D is uncertain. CDR3 length: 14 amino acids. CDR1 SGHVS and CDR2 FQNEAQ come from the germline V gene. V lost 2 bases and J 6 bases, leaving 12 bases between the germline ends. CDR3 amino acids: CASSLMAASDTQYF. The CDR3 DNA sequence: TGTGCCAGCAGCTTAATGGCCGCCAGCGATACGCAGTATTTT.

The CDR3 loop reads CASSFGQVSGDTQYF. CDR3 DNA sequence: TGTGCCAGCAGCTTCGGACAGGTCTCGGGAGATACGCAGTATTTT. The chain recombines TRBV7-2 with TRBJ2-3; 7 bases map to TRBD1. The germline V gene encodes CDR1 SGHTA and CDR2 FQGNSA. The CDR3 runs to 15 residues. V gave up 3 bases and J gave up 5 bases; unmatched junction bases: 8.

This chain connects TRBV5-1 to TRBJ1-4, with a possible D match to TRBD1 (5 bases). The germline V gene encodes CDR1 SGHRS and CDR2 YFSETQ. V lost 0 bases to trimming and J lost 8 bases, with 17 bases between them. The CDR3 is 16 amino acids. The CDR3 here is CASSLGIGTGLEKLFF. CDR3 coding DNA: TGCGCCAGCAGCTTGGGGATCGGGACGGGACTAGAAAAACTGTTTTTT. Full variable domain (missing parts from reference TRBV5-1 and TRBJ1-4): KAGVTQTPRYLIKTRGQQVTLSCSPISGHRSVSWYQQTPGQGLQFLFEYFSETQRNKGNFPGRFSGRQFSNSRSEMNVSTLELGDSALYLCASSLGIGTGLEKLFFGSGTQLSVL.

The CDR3 DNA is TGTGCCAGCAGGCGACAGGGAGTAACCGGGGAGCTGTTTTTT. Protein product: CASRRQGVTGELFF. The chain employs TRBV7-8 and TRBJ2-2; 7 nucleotides align to TRBD1. This CDR3 spans 14 amino acids. The germline V gene encodes CDR1 SGHVS and CDR2 FQNEAQ. V shed 6 bases and J 5 bases; nucleotides not matched to a gene: 6. Using reference TRBV7-8 and TRBJ2-2 for the parts outside the CDR3, the full variable domain is GAGVSQSPRYKVAKRGQDVALRCDPISGHVSLFWYQQALGQGPEFLTYFQNEAQLDKSGLPSDRFFAERPEGSVSTLKIQRTQQEDSAVYLCASRRQGVTGELFFGEGSRLTVL.

V usage is TRBV12-3 or TRBV12-4 and J usage is TRBJ1-1; D ambiguous. This CDR3 has 12 amino acids. Trimming took 4 bases from V and 4 from J, leaving 7 bases between them. The CDR3 spells CASSSFGTEAFF. The DNA of the CDR3 is TGTGCCAGCAGTTCCTTCGGCACTGAAGCTTTCTTT.

The chain is built from TRBV21-1 and TRBJ2-7; the table's D gene call, TRBD2, was not cross checked with the DNA. TRBV21-1 is flagged as a pseudogene. The CDR3 has 11 amino acids. The CDR3 DNA follows: TGTGCCGGGCCGGGACTCGTCGTTCCGTACTTC. Its translation is CAGPGLVVPYF.

The rearrangement links TRBV11-2 to TRBJ1-1; 7 nucleotides match TRBD1. This CDR3 region has 13 residues. From germline, CDR1 is SGHAT and CDR2 FQNNGV. Trimming removed 5 bases from V and 11 bases from J; junction bases left unmatched: 11. The DNA for the CDR3 is TGTGCCAGCAGCGTCGGGACAGCCACGGGGGCTTTCTTT. Its translation is CASSVGTATGAFF.